Listed here are 18 T cell receptor beta chains from one sample, sequenced in a study of T cells in Graves' hyperthyroidism and ophthalmopathy. Amplified regions were TCR beta CDR3 sequences from RNA transcripts. Carried out on the TCR CDR3, a first-round RT-PCR used the HTBI primer set. Each CDR3 protein is one row after TCRdb ran MiXCR on the multiplex PCR reads. This table has 550,000 to 700,000 distinct CDR3 sequences, under 15% appearing once. The specimen was blood. These TCRs come from a woman in her thirties or forties with Graves' ophthalmopathy.

This clonotype was seen at least ten times. This chain connects TRBV6-1 to TRBJ2-7, with no clear D. The V gene's germline CDR1 is MNHNS and CDR2 SASEGT. This CDR3 region has 14 residues. Trimming removed 0 bases at V and 7 bases at J, with 13 bases between. CDR3 in amino acids: CASSEALLLGEQYF. In DNA form, the CDR3 reads TGTGCCAGCAGTGAAGCCCTACTATTGGGAGAGCAGTACTTC.

Many counts were recorded for this clonotype. An end of the junction does not agree with germline; a read error may underlie this. V gene TRBV6-1 combines with J gene TRBJ1-1, with 9 bases fitting TRBD1. CDR1 and CDR2 from the germline V gene are MNHNS and SASEGT. The CDR3 runs 15 residues. Here the CDR3 DNA reads TGTGCCAGCAGTAAATTAGGACAGGGGAACACCGAAGCTTTCTTT. Translated, it gives CASSKLGQGNTEAFF.

This clonotype was recorded many times. J is TRBJ1-1 and V is TRBV28; a possible D gene is TRBD1 (5 bases). V gave up 8 bases and J gave up 1 base, with 8 bases separating them. The CDR3 is made up of 12 amino acids. The germline CDR1 and CDR2 sequences are MDHEN and SYDVKM. The CDR3 loop reads CASLGQNTEAFF. In DNA, the CDR3 is TGTGCCAGCCTCGGACAGAACACTGAAGCTTTCTTT.

CDR3 bases: TGTGCCAGCAGTTCACCGGACAGGCCGGAGACCCAGTACTTC. It codes for CASSSPDRPETQYF. The chain carries TRBV28 and TRBJ2-5, with 7 bases that match TRBD1. V trimming: 4 bases; J trimming: 5 bases; junction bases outside the gene matches: 7. The germline V gene encodes CDR1 MDHEN and CDR2 SYDVKM. There are 14 residues in the CDR3.

This clonotype was observed a few times. The rearrangement links TRBV3-1 to TRBJ2-7, with D maybe TRBD2 (5 bases). Germline loops: CDR1 LGHDT, CDR2 YNNKEL (reference sequence). This CDR3 spans 12 amino acids. V gave up 5 bases and J gave up 5 bases, with 10 bases separating them. CDR3 DNA: TGTGCCAGCAGCGGGGAGTTGAACGAGCAGTACTTC. Translation: CASSGELNEQYF.

This clonotype was detected ten times or more. The CDR3 sequence: CAWSVGVNTEAFF. CDR3 coding DNA: TGTGCCTGGAGTGTCGGGGTGAACACTGAAGCTTTCTTT. The chain has TRBV30 and TRBJ1-1; D not resolved. CDR3 size: 13 residues. CDR1 and CDR2 (germline): GTSNPN, SVGIG (reference sequence). The V end was cut by 0 bases, the J end by 0 bases, with 5 bases between.

This clonotype was seen repeatedly, ten times or more. This rearrangement joins TRBV15 to TRBJ2-7, with D perhaps given as TRBD1 or TRBD2 (5 bases each). CDR1 and CDR2 (germline): LNHNV, YYDKDF (reference sequence). CDR3 length equals 15 residues. The V end lost 0 bases, the J end lost 0 bases, and 9 bases lay between the germline ends. CDR3 protein: CATSRDRDRSYEQYF. CDR3 bases: TGTGCCACCAGCAGAGATCGGGACCGCTCCTACGAGCAGTACTTC.

The sample holds many counts of this clonotype. The chain has TRBV20-1 and TRBJ1-1; TRBD1 matches 10 bases. J lost 1 base, V lost 6 bases, and 2 bases had no gene match. The CDR3 runs 13 residues. From germline, CDR1 is DFQATT and CDR2 SNEGSKA (reference sequence). CDR3 nucleotide sequence: TGCAGTGCCTGGGACAGGGGGAACACTGAAGCTTTCTTT. Translated, it gives CSAWDRGNTEAFF.

This clonotype was detected ten times or more. This chain connects TRBV11-1 to TRBJ2-5, with TRBD2 as a possible D gene (6 bases). This CDR3 spans 15 amino acids. V was trimmed by 4 bases and J by 3 bases, leaving 15 bases between them. The germline gives CDR1 SGHAT, CDR2 FQDESV (reference sequence). CDR3 residues: CASSSDYRLKETQYF. CDR3 sequence (DNA): TGTGCCAGCAGCTCGGACTACCGCTTAAAAGAGACCCAGTACTTC.

The table lists this clonotype with a few counts. The chain uses TRBV7-9 and TRBJ1-1, with D maybe TRBD1 (6 bases). This CDR3 spans 13 amino acids. CDR1 and CDR2 (germline): SEHNR, FQNEAQ (reference sequence). Trimming left V 8 bases short and J 8 bases short, with 18 bases between. The CDR3 coding sequence is TGTGCCAGCCGCCTTGGGGGGGGGCGAGAAGCTTTCTTT. It is translated as CASRLGGGREAFF.

In this sample, this clonotype turned up many times. This chain connects TRBV29-1 to TRBJ2-7, with D perhaps assigned TRBD1 or TRBD2 (5 bases each). Germline-derived CDR1 and CDR2 are SQVTM and ANQGSEA. Trimming left V 6 bases short and J 6 bases short, with 24 bases between. The CDR3 totals 15 residues. As DNA, the CDR3 is TGCAGCGTCACCGGAACCGGGACGGGCACAGGCGAGCAGTACTTC. Amino acids: CSVTGTGTGTGEQYF.

This clonotype came up many times. The chain carries TRBV18 and TRBJ2-7, with D maybe TRBD1 (6 bases). The germline V gene encodes CDR1 KGHSH and CDR2 LQKENI. V was trimmed by 4 bases and J by 5 bases, leaving 12 bases between them. This CDR3 has 13 residues. CDR3: CASSLYRVDEQYF. CDR3 nucleotide sequence: TGTGCCAGCTCACTTTACAGGGTGGACGAGCAGTACTTC.

This clonotype came up many times. This sequence joins TRBV12-3 or TRBV12-4 and TRBJ1-3; 9 positions agree with TRBD1. Unmatched junction bases numbered 5, after V lost 7 bases and J lost 4 bases. The length of the CDR3 is 14 residues. The CDR3 sequence is CASKGQGYGNTIYF. Here the CDR3 DNA reads TGTGCCAGCAAGGGACAGGGCTACGGAAACACCATATATTTT.

This clonotype was recorded at least ten times. The chain couples TRBV28 to TRBJ1-2; D perhaps matches TRBD1 (6 bases). The CDR3 runs to 14 residues. Germline V gives CDR1 MDHEN, CDR2 SYDVKM. The V end lost 5 bases, the J end lost 4 bases, and 14 bases lay between the germline ends. CDR3 loop: CASSPQGGGYGYTF. CDR3 sequence (DNA): TGTGCCAGCAGTCCACAGGGCGGGGGCTATGGCTACACCTTC.

Only a few counts were recorded for this clonotype. The chain recombines TRBV6-1 with TRBJ1-5; TRBD1 might be the D (6 bases). Germline CDR1 reads MNHNS; CDR2 reads SASEGT. This CDR3 is 15 amino acids long. Trimming stripped 2 bases from V and 4 bases from J, with 12 bases between. The CDR3 sequence is CASSENTGRNQPQHF. CDR3 nucleotides: TGTGCCAGCAGTGAAAACACAGGGCGAAATCAGCCCCAGCATTTT.

Ten or more counts support this clonotype. The chain combines TRBV29-1 with TRBJ2-7; 7 bases agree with TRBD2. V dropped 1 base and J dropped 0; count of bases not matched to a gene: 9. The CDR3 runs 16 residues. Germline V lookup: CDR1 SQVTM, CDR2 ANQGSEA. The CDR3 region is CSVEGWGGGISYEQYF. Here the CDR3 DNA reads TGCAGCGTTGAAGGTTGGGGCGGGGGAATCTCCTACGAGCAGTACTTC.

This clonotype has at least ten counts. The CDR3 sequence: CASIGQVNQPQHF. CDR3 sequence (DNA): TGTGCCAGTATCGGACAGGTTAATCAGCCCCAGCATTTT. This chain links TRBV19 with TRBJ1-5; TRBD1 matches 7 bases. Trimming removed 7 bases from V and 4 bases from J; junction bases left unmatched: 4. The length of the CDR3 is 13 residues. Germline lookup yields CDR1 LNHDA and CDR2 SQIVND (reference sequence).

This clonotype was detected a few times. CDR3 in amino acids: CASSPWAGGTGANVLTF. The CDR3 bases are TGTGCCAGCAGCCCCTGGGCGGGAGGTACAGGGGCCAACGTCCTGACTTTC. The V and J genes are TRBV3-1 and TRBJ2-6; 8 positions match TRBD2. The CDR3 runs to 17 residues. The V gene's germline CDR1 is LGHDT and CDR2 YNNKEL (reference sequence). Germline trimming cut 4 bases from V and 4 bases from J; bases unmatched to any gene: 9. Full variable domain (rest looked up from reference TRBV3-1 and TRBJ2-6): DTAVSQTPKYLVTQMGNDKSIKCEQNLGHDTMYWYKQDSKKFLKIMFSYNNKELIINETVPNRFSPKSPDKAHLNLHINSLELGDSAVYFCASSPWAGGTGANVLTFGAGSRLTVL.